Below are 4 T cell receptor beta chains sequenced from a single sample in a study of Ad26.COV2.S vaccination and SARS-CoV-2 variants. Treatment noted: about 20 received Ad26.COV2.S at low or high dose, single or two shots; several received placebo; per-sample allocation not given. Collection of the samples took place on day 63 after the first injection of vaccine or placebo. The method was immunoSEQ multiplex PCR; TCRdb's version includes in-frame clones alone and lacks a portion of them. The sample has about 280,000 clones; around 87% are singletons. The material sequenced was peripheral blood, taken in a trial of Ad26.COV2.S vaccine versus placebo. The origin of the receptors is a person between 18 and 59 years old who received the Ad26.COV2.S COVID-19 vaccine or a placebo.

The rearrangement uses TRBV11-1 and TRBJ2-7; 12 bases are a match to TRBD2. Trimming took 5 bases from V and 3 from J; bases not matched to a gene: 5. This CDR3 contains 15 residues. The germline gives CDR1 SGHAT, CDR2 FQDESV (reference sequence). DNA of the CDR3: TGTGCCAGCAGCGGGGGACTAGCGGGCCGCTACGAGCAGTACTTC. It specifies CASSGGLAGRYEQYF. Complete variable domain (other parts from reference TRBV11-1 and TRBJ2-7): EAEVAQSPRYKITEKSQAVAFWCDPISGHATLYWYRQILGQGPELLVQFQDESVVDDSQLPKDRFSAERLKGVDSTLKIQPAELGDSAMYLCASSGGLAGRYEQYFGPGTRLTVT.

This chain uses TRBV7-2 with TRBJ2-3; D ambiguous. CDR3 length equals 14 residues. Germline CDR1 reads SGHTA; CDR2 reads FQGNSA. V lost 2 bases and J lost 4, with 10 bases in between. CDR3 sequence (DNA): TGTGCCAGCAGCTTACTAATGAGGTCAGATACGCAGTATTTT. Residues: CASSLLMRSDTQYF.

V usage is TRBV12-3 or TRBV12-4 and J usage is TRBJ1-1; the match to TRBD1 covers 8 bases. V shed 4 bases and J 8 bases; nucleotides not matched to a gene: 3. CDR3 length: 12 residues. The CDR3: CASSSQGVEAFF. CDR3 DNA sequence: TGTGCCAGCAGTTCACAGGGGGTAGAAGCTTTCTTT.

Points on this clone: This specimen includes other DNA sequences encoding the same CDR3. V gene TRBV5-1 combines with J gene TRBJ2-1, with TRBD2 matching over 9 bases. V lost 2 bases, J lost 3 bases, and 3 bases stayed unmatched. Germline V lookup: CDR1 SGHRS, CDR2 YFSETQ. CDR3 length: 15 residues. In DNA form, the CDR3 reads TGCGCCAGCAGCTTAGGTAGCGGGAGCTACAATGAGCAGTTCTTC. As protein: CASSLGSGSYNEQFF.